This entry describes one TCR beta chain. The antigen remains unidentified. The germline gene is not matched at one end of the junction; a read error may be the cause. The CDR3 is 13 residues long. The germline V gene has CDR1 SGHTA and CDR2 FQGTGA. This entry comes from a study of blood T cells in healthy people across ages. For the second PCR, which ran for roughly 6 to 11 cycles, a sample-barcoded 5' primer and a J-beta primer mix were used. A tag from a template-switch adaptor with 12 random nucleotides marked each cDNA molecule. TCRdb analysed the 5' RACE reads with MiXCR anew, one entry per CDR3 protein. The sample records 1.8 million or so distinct CDR3 sequences, about 39% being singletons. Study-wide points: When set beside aged donors, long-lived donors presented more naive CD4+ cells and higher diversity. The fall in TCR beta diversity per million T cells was roughly linear with age.

Input material: blood. The receptor was derived from a human donor in good health. The chain employs TRBV7-3 and TRBJ2-3, with D uncertain. Written as DNA, the CDR3 is TGCGCCAGCAGCCCAACATGGACAGATACGCAGTATTTT. Protein sequence: CASSPTWTDTQYF.